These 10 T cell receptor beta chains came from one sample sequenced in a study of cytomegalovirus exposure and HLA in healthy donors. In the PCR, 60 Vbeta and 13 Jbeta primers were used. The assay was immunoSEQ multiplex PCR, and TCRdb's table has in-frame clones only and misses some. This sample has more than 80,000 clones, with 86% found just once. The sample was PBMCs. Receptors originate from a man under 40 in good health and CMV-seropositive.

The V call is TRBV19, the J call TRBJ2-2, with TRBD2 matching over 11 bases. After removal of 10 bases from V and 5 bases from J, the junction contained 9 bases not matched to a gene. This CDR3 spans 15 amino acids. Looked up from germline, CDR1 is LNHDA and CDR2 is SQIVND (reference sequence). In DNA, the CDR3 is TGTGCCACCTCAAGACTAGCGGGACCGACCGGGGAGCTGTTTTTT. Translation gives CATSRLAGPTGELFF. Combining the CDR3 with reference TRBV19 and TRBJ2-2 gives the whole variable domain DGGITQSPKYLFRKEGQNVTLSCEQNLNHDAMYWYRQDPGQGLRLIYYSQIVNDFQKGDIAEGYSVSREKKESFPLTVTSAQKNPTAFYLCATSRLAGPTGELFFGEGSRLTVL.

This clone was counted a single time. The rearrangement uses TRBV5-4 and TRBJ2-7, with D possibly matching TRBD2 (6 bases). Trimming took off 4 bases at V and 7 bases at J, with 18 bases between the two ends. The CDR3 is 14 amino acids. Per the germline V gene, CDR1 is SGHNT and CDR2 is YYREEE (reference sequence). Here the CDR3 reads CASSPGGRYGEQYF. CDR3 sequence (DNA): TGTGCCAGCAGCCCCGGAGGGAGATACGGGGAGCAGTACTTC.

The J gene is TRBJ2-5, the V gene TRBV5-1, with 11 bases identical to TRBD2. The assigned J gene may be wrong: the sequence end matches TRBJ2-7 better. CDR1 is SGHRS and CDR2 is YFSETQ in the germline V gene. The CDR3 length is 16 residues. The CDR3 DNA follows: TGCGCCAGCAGCTTGGAGGGGGGACTAGCGGTCTACGAGCAGTACTTC. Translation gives CASSLEGGLAVYEQYF.

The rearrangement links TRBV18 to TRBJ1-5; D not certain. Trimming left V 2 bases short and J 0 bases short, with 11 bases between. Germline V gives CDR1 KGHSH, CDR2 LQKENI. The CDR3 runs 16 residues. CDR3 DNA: TGTGCCAGCTCACCAGGGAGTTTAACTAGCAATCAGCCCCAGCATTTT. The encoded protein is CASSPGSLTSNQPQHF.

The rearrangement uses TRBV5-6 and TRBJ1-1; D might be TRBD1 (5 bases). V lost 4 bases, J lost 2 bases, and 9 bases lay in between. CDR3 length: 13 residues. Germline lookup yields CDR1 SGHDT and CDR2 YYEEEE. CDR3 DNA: TGTGCCAGCAGCCCGGGACTTAACACTGAAGCTTTCTTT. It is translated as CASSPGLNTEAFF.

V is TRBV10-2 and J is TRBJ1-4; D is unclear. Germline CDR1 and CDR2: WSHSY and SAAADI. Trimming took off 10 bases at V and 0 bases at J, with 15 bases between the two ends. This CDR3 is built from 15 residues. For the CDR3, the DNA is TGCGCCACGACCGCCGCCGGGACAACTAATGAAAAACTGTTTTTT. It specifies CATTAAGTTNEKLFF.

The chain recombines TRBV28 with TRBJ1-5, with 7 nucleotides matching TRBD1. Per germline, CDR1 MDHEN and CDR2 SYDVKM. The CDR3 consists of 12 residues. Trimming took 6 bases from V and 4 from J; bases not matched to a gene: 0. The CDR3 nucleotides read TGTGCCAGCAGCAGGGGGAATCAGCCCCAGCATTTT. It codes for CASSRGNQPQHF. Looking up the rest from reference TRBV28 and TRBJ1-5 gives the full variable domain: DVKVTQSSRYLVKRTGEKVFLECVQDMDHENMFWYRQDPGLGLRLIYFSYDVKMKEKGDIPEGYSVSREKKERFSLILESASTNQTSMYLCASSRGNQPQHFGDGTRLSIL.

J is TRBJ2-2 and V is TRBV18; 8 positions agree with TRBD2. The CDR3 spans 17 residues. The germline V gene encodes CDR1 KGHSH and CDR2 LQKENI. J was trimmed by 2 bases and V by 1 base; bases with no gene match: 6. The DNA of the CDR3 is TGTGCCAGCTCACCACGCGCTAGCGGGTCAAACACCGGGGAGCTGTTTTTT. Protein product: CASSPRASGSNTGELFF.

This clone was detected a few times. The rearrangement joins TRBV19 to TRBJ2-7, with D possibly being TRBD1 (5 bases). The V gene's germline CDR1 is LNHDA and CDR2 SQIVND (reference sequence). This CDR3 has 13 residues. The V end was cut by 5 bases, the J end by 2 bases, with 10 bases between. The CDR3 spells CASSFQGPYEQYF. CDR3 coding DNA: TGTGCCAGTAGTTTTCAGGGCCCCTACGAGCAGTACTTC.

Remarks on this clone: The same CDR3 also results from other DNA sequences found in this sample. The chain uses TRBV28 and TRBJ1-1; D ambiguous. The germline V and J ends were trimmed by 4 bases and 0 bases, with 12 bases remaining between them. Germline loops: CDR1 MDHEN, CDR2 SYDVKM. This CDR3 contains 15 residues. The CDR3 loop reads CASSSTGALNTEAFF. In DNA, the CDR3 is TGTGCCAGCAGTTCCACGGGAGCTTTGAACACTGAAGCTTTCTTT. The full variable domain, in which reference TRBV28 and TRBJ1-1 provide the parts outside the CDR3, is DVKVTQSSRYLVKRTGEKVFLECVQDMDHENMFWYRQDPGLGLRLIYFSYDVKMKEKGDIPEGYSVSREKKERFSLILESASTNQTSMYLCASSSTGALNTEAFFGQGTRLTVV.